The rows below give T cell receptor beta chains drawn from one sample of a study of shared clonotypes between healthy human individuals. TCRdb's table, derived via immunoSEQ multiplex PCR, lists solely in-frame clones and lacks some. The table lists 2 million to 2.5 million clones, over 85% of them singletons. Specimen: naive CD4+ T cells from PBMCs. The receptors come from a man in his late teens or twenties in good health. Some clones in this sample may be carry-over from other donors' samples. CDR3s include the opening cysteine and the closing phenylalanine or tryptophan. The D gene is left open where the match is weak. Size is stated for part of the rows, as once, few or many counts, or as a class when the clone is expanded.

d_gene,abundance,v_gene,j_gene,CDR3nt,CDR3aa
.,few,TRBV6-1,TRBJ1-5,TGTGCCAGCAGTGAACCGGGGGGAAGCAATCAGCCCCAGCATTTT,CASSEPGGSNQPQHF
.,.,TRBV9,TRBJ2-2,TGTGCCAGCAGCGTAGGTAGTCCCTCCTGGGCCGGGGAGCTGTTTTTT,CASSVGSPSWAGELFF
.,.,TRBV11-3,TRBJ1-1,TGTGCCAGCAGCTTAGCGGGGATGAACACTGAAGCTTTCTTT,CASSLAGMNTEAFF
.,.,TRBV18,TRBJ1-4,TGTGCCAGCTCTCCCCAAAGGGCAGAGAATGAAAAACTGTTTTTT,CASSPQRAENEKLFF
.,.,TRBV25-1,TRBJ2-3,TGTGCCAGCAGTGCGGGGTATAGCACAGATACGCAGTATTTT,CASSAGYSTDTQYF
.,once,TRBV4-1,TRBJ2-5,TGCGCCAGCAGCCAAGATCGGACGGTCCAAGAGACCCAGTACTTC,CASSQDRTVQETQYF
.,.,TRBV21-1,TRBJ1-1,TGTGCCAGCAGCAAAGGATCCGGGACAGGGTTGAACACTGAAGCTTTCTTT,CASSKGSGTGLNTEAFF
.,.,TRBV5-1,TRBJ2-5,TGCGCCAGCAGCTTGATGGGGTCCGTTCAAGAGACCCAGTACTTC,CASSLMGSVQETQYF
.,.,TRBV2,TRBJ2-2,TGTGCCAGCAGACCACGAGGGGCGAACACCGGGGAGCTGTTTTTT,CASRPRGANTGELFF
.,.,TRBV30,TRBJ1-5,TGTGCCTGGAGTAAGGGGCGCGGAGAAGGGCAGCCCCAGCATTTT,CAWSKGRGEGQPQHF
.,.,TRBV7-9,TRBJ1-4,TGTGCCAGCAGCCCTCGGGGGGGCTTGGATGAAAAACTGTTTTTT,CASSPRGGLDEKLFF
TRBD2,.,TRBV5-1,TRBJ2-5,TGCGCCAGCAGCTTGGTTCCCCTAGCGGGCTCCGAGACCCAGTACTTC,CASSLVPLAGSETQYF
.,.,TRBV30,TRBJ1-5,TGTGCCTGGAATCTACAATATCAGCCCCAGCATTTT,CAWNLQYQPQHF
TRBD1,.,TRBV4-3,TRBJ1-2,TGCGCCAGCAGCCAAGGGGACAGCCGCTATGGCTACACCTTC,CASSQGDSRYGYTF
TRBD2,once,TRBV4-2,TRBJ2-5,TGTGCCAGCAGCCAAGGGACTAGCGGGAGTCTCTCAGGAGAGACCCAGTACTTC,CASSQGTSGSLSGETQYF
.,.,TRBV5-8,TRBJ2-3,TGTGCCAGCAGCTTGGTCCCCAGTATAAGCACAGATACGCAGTATTTT,CASSLVPSISTDTQYF
TRBD2,once,TRBV28,TRBJ2-2,TGTGCCAGTATGGGACTAGCGGGAGTAACCGGGGAGCTGTTTTTT,CASMGLAGVTGELFF
TRBD2,.,TRBV7-2,TRBJ2-2,TGTGCCAGCAGCCCGGTGGCTAGCGGGAGGGTTGCCGGGGAGCTGTTTTTT,CASSPVASGRVAGELFF
.,.,TRBV28,TRBJ2-1,TGTGCCAGCAGGCCTGGCCAAGCGCCTTACAATGAGCAGTTCTTC,CASRPGQAPYNEQFF
TRBD1,once,TRBV11-2,TRBJ2-7,TGTGCCAGCAGCCCCCGGACAGGGTTCGCTGTGACTTTCGAGCAGTACTTC,CASSPRTGFAVTFEQYF
TRBD2,.,TRBV2,TRBJ2-3,TGTGCCAGCAAACTAGCGGGAGAGTCGGATACGCAGTATTTT,CASKLAGESDTQYF
.,.,TRBV4-1,TRBJ2-7,TGCGCCAGCAGCCAAACTCTCGGGGTTTACGAGCAGTACTTC,CASSQTLGVYEQYF
.,few,TRBV10-3,TRBJ1-1,TGTGCCATCATGGCGGGTAGGACTGAAGCTTTCTTT,CAIMAGRTEAFF
.,once,TRBV20-1,TRBJ2-7,TGCAGTCCCCGGGTCCACGAGCAGTACTTC,CSPRVHEQYF
TRBD1,.,TRBV6-6,TRBJ2-4,TGTGCCAGCAGACACGGGACAGGGGGCGGCAAAAACATTCAGTACTTC,CASRHGTGGGKNIQYF
.,once,TRBV5-1,TRBJ2-1,TGCGCCAGCAGCGCGACCGGGGGGCGCGCTGAGCAGTTCTTC,CASSATGGRAEQFF
.,.,TRBV4-1,TRBJ2-6,TGCGCCAGCAGCCAGGGAGGGACAGTTTTTTCTGGGGCCAACGTCCTGACTTTC,CASSQGGTVFSGANVLTF
TRBD2,.,TRBV9,TRBJ2-5,TGTGCCAGCAGCGTAGCGGCGGGAGCCCAGACCCAGTACTTC,CASSVAAGAQTQYF
.,.,TRBV5-1,TRBJ2-3,TGCGCCAGCAGCTTGGCCGGTCCAGATACGCAGTATTTT,CASSLAGPDTQYF
.,.,TRBV28,TRBJ2-7,TGTGCCACCGGGGGCGGTTCCACCTACGAGCAGTACTTC,CATGGGSTYEQYF
TRBD1,.,TRBV5-1,TRBJ1-4,TGCGCCAGCAGCCCGGGGACAGGGCGGGATGAAAAACTGTTTTTT,CASSPGTGRDEKLFF
.,.,TRBV7-9,TRBJ2-1,TGTGCCAGCAGCACTCTTAGGGGAGCTCAGCACAATGAGCAGTTCTTC,CASSTLRGAQHNEQFF
TRBD2,.,TRBV4-2,TRBJ2-1,TGTGCCAGCACCGATAGCGGGAGCTACAATGAGCAGTTCTTC,CASTDSGSYNEQFF
.,.,TRBV19,TRBJ1-5,TGTGCCAGTAGTACGATAACGGGGCCCCAGCATTTT,CASSTITGPQHF
.,once,TRBV28,TRBJ1-5,TGTGCCAGCAGTCTTCCAGGGAACCAGCCCCAGCATTTT,CASSLPGNQPQHF
TRBD2,.,TRBV7-3,TRBJ2-3,TGTGCCAGCAGCCAAGGGACTAGCGGGATCACAGATACGCAGTATTTT,CASSQGTSGITDTQYF
TRBD2,.,TRBV18,TRBJ2-1,TGTGCCAGCTCACAAAGCGGGAGCTCCTACAATGAGCAGTTCTTC,CASSQSGSSYNEQFF
.,.,TRBV5-1,TRBJ2-7,TGCGCCAGCAGCTTGGGAGTAGGGCAGCTCTCCTACGAGCAGTACTTC,CASSLGVGQLSYEQYF
TRBD2,once,TRBV2,TRBJ2-7,TGTGCCAGCAGTGAAATCAATTATAGCGGGAGCTACGAGCAGTACTTC,CASSEINYSGSYEQYF
.,.,TRBV30,TRBJ2-7,TGTGCCTGGAGTCGAGGAGCGCCCAGCGAGCAGTACTTC,CAWSRGAPSEQYF
.,.,TRBV29-1,TRBJ1-1,TGCAGCGTTGCCGCAGGGAGAGCCACTGAAGCTTTCTTT,CSVAAGRATEAFF
TRBD1,.,TRBV30,TRBJ2-7,TGTGCCTGGAGTGCCCTTCCGGGACAGGGGTTCTTCGAGCAGTACTTC,CAWSALPGQGFFEQYF
.,.,TRBV28,TRBJ2-2,TGTGCCAGCAAGTCGGGGGCGGCCGGGGAGCTGTTTTTT,CASKSGAAGELFF
TRBD2,.,TRBV7-3,TRBJ2-5,TGTGCCAGCAGCTTAGTAGCGGGTAAACAAGAGACCCAGTACTTC,CASSLVAGKQETQYF
.,.,TRBV7-9,TRBJ1-2,TGTGCCAGCAGCTTATTGGGGGGGCCGCTGCGGGCTGGCTACACCTTC,CASSLLGGPLRAGYTF
.,.,TRBV2,TRBJ2-3,TGTGCCAGCAGTGAATTTCTAATGGGGTATTTT,CASSEFLMGYF
.,.,TRBV18,TRBJ1-5,TGTGCCAGCTCCCAGGAATATAGCAATCAGCCCCAGCATTTT,CASSQEYSNQPQHF
TRBD2,.,TRBV6-4,TRBJ2-1,TGTGCCAGCAGTGAAACGAGGACTAGCGGTTACAATGAGCAGTTCTTC,CASSETRTSGYNEQFF
TRBD1,.,TRBV18,TRBJ2-1,TGTGCCAGCTCACCACCGGGACAGGGGCACTTAGGGTACAATGAGCAGTTCTTC,CASSPPGQGHLGYNEQFF
TRBD1,once,TRBV10-3,TRBJ2-7,TGTGCCATCAGTCAAGGGGACAGGTCTTCCTACGAGCAGTACTTC,CAISQGDRSSYEQYF
.,.,TRBV20-1,TRBJ2-7,TGCAGTGCTAGGCAGGCCTACGAGCAGTACTTC,CSARQAYEQYF
TRBD1,.,TRBV7-9,TRBJ1-5,TGTGCCAGCAGCCAGGGGGATCAGCCCCAGCATTTT,CASSQGDQPQHF